These T cell receptor beta chains were read from a single sample in a study of cytomegalovirus exposure and HLA in healthy donors. This table comes from immunoSEQ multiplex PCR, and its TCRdb copy is limited to in-frame clones, with some not included. This sample yields approximately 130,000 clones, of which roughly 87% are seen a single time; 1.5% belongs to the top ten. Source material: PBMCs. The receptors derive from a woman aged 18-29 years in good health and CMV-seronegative. CDR3s include the opening cysteine and the closing phenylalanine or tryptophan. Only part of the rows carry a size: once, few, many, or a class if the clone is expanded.

V: TRBV6-5
length: 15
size: .
J: TRBJ2-1
CDR3: CASSYSGLYYNEQFF

V: TRBV4-3
length: 15
size: .
J: TRBJ1-1
CDR3: CASSQADRPNTEAFF

V: TRBV15
length: 16
size: .
J: TRBJ2-6
CDR3: CATSSDRGTGANGLTF

V: TRBV25-1
length: 12
size: .
J: TRBJ1-6
CDR3: CASSEGTRSLHF

V: TRBV18
length: 12
size: .
J: TRBJ2-7
CDR3: CASSQTGAEQYF

V: TRBV5-1
length: 18
size: .
J: TRBJ1-1
CDR3: CASSLKGQGARRNTEAFF

V: TRBV6-5
length: 13
size: .
J: TRBJ2-7
CDR3: CASNHVNSYEQYF

V: TRBV5-4
length: 15
size: .
J: TRBJ2-6
CDR3: CASSLVTSGANVLTF

V: TRBV7-9
length: 12
size: .
J: TRBJ2-5
CDR3: CASSLAAETQYF

V: TRBV27
length: 15
size: .
J: TRBJ2-7
CDR3: CASRLAGGQTYEQYF

V: TRBV7-2
length: 18
size: few
J: TRBJ1-3
CDR3: CASSLRYNRRPSGNTIYF

V: TRBV27
length: 14
size: .
J: TRBJ2-5
CDR3: CASRDRPTQETQYF

V: TRBV5-1
length: 14
size: .
J: TRBJ1-4
CDR3: CASSGDSRNEKLFF

V: TRBV7-9
length: 15
size: .
J: TRBJ1-5
CDR3: CASSPQGSNNQPQHF

V: TRBV5-4
length: 14
size: once
J: TRBJ1-1
CDR3: CASSLDSVGTEAFF

V: TRBV7-9
length: 12
size: .
J: TRBJ1-2
CDR3: CSSSLGDSGYTF

V: TRBV7-2
length: 17
size: .
J: TRBJ2-7
CDR3: CASSLTSGDPFSYEQYF

V: TRBV10-3
length: 14
size: .
J: TRBJ1-4
CDR3: CAISAGTGDEKLFF